The 21 T cell receptor beta chains presented below share a single source sample, sequenced in a study of blood T cells in healthy people across ages. Through a sample-barcoded 5' primer and a J-beta primer mix, a second PCR was run for about 6 to 11 cycles. TCRdb called the 5' RACE reads again in MiXCR, with one record for every CDR3 protein. The sample carries roughly 1.5 million distinct CDR3 sequences, approximately 43% recorded once. The specimen was blood. Every receptor here comes from a young woman in good health.

Written as DNA, the CDR3 is TGTGCCAGCAGAGATAGCGGACAAAGCTCCTACGAGCAGTACTTC. Translating it yields CASRDSGQSSYEQYF. This chain joins TRBV6-6 and TRBJ2-7; possible D gene TRBD2, 6 bases. Germline assignment: CDR1 MNHNY and CDR2 SVGAGI (reference sequence). V lost 6 bases, J lost 0 bases, and 15 bases lay in between. This CDR3 is built from 15 residues.

The chain has TRBV6-5 and TRBJ2-2, with 9 nucleotides matching TRBD2. The junction had 8 bases not matched to a gene; V was cut back by 0 bases and J by 6 bases. CDR1 is MNHEY, CDR2 SVGAGI, per germline. The CDR3 consists of 17 residues. CDR3 DNA: TGTGCCAGCAGTTACTCGTTCGGCGGGGGGGCGTCCGGGGAGCTGTTTTTT. Protein: CASSYSFGGGASGELFF.

This clonotype was seen a few times. The chain carries TRBV28 and TRBJ2-1; D is unresolved. The length of the CDR3 is 13 residues. Germline assignment: CDR1 MDHEN and CDR2 SYDVKM. V gave up 0 bases and J gave up 7 bases, with 7 bases separating them. CDR3 sequence reads: CASSLWQSNEQFF. The CDR3 DNA reads TGTGCCAGCAGTTTATGGCAGTCAAATGAGCAGTTCTTC. The variable domain in full, with the rest retrieved from reference TRBV28 and TRBJ2-1, is DVKVTQSSRYLVKRTGEKVFLECVQDMDHENMFWYRQDPGLGLRLIYFSYDVKMKEKGDIPEGYSVSREKKERFSLILESASTNQTSMYLCASSLWQSNEQFFGPGTRLTVL.

DNA of the CDR3: TGTGCCAGCAGTTTTATCCCCACAAGATCCTACGAGCAGTACTTC. This encodes CASSFIPTRSYEQYF. V gene TRBV27 combines with J gene TRBJ2-7; D unclear. The CDR3 is made up of 15 amino acids. Germline V gene lookup returns CDR1 MNHEY and CDR2 SMNVEV (reference sequence). V lost 3 bases and J lost 1, with 13 bases in between.

The chain carries TRBV7-2 and TRBJ1-1; the D is unclear. CDR3 length: 13 residues. V lost 5 bases and J 5 bases, leaving 12 bases between the germline ends. Germline lookup yields CDR1 SGHTA and CDR2 FQGNSA. The CDR3 sequence: CASSGRMGTEAFF. The CDR3, as DNA: TGTGCCAGCAGCGGCCGAATGGGGACTGAAGCTTTCTTT.

This clonotype has a handful of counts. This chain uses TRBV28 with TRBJ1-2; tentatively, D is TRBD1 (6 bases). Germline loops: CDR1 MDHEN, CDR2 SYDVKM. This CDR3 comprises 15 residues. V gave up 2 bases and J gave up 4 bases, with 14 bases separating them. CDR3 DNA sequence: TGTGCCAGCAGTTTACTGTCTGGGGGCTTCTATGGCTACACCTTC. Translated, it gives CASSLLSGGFYGYTF.

The J gene is TRBJ2-4, the V gene TRBV18; 7 nucleotides line up with TRBD1. CDR3 length: 14 residues. Germline V CDR1 and CDR2: KGHSH, LQKENI. The V segment lost 4 bases and the J segment 3 bases; nucleotides outside the gene matches: 3. The CDR3, as DNA: TGTGCCAGCTCACACCGGGACAGCAAAAACATTCAGTACTTC. Amino acids: CASSHRDSKNIQYF.

The rearrangement uses TRBV4-2 and TRBJ2-3; TRBD2 agrees at 7 bases. From germline, CDR1 is LGHNA and CDR2 YNFKEQ. CDR3 length: 17 residues. V shed 0 bases and J 2 bases; nucleotides not matched to a gene: 8. CDR3 sequence reads: CASSQELARVNTDTQYF. The CDR3 DNA reads as TGTGCCAGCAGCCAAGAACTAGCGAGAGTTAACACAGATACGCAGTATTTT.

V is TRBV4-3 and J is TRBJ1-2, with unresolved D. V lost 0 bases and J 3 bases, leaving 8 bases between the germline ends. Germline V lookup: CDR1 LGHNA, CDR2 YSLEER. The CDR3 covers 14 residues. The CDR3 DNA is TGCGCCAGCAGCCAAGATGGACTCTACTATGGCTACACCTTC. Its translation is CASSQDGLYYGYTF.

This clonotype has a handful of counts. The chain recombines TRBV6-1 with TRBJ1-1; 7 nucleotides align to TRBD1. The germline V gene has CDR1 MNHNS and CDR2 SASEGT. CDR3 length equals 15 residues. J lost 7 bases, V lost 6 bases, and 14 bases had no gene match. CDR3 in amino acids: CASRTKTAGGIEAFF. The CDR3 DNA is TGTGCCAGCAGAACAAAAACGGCAGGGGGAATTGAAGCTTTCTTT.

This clonotype was detected a few times. DNA for the CDR3: TGTGCCAGCGCCCCAGGACAGGGAGGCGGCTACACCTTC. The encoded protein is CASAPGQGGGYTF. The chain couples TRBV7-9 to TRBJ1-2; 8 positions agree with TRBD1. The germline CDR1 and CDR2 sequences are SEHNR and FQNEAQ (reference sequence). Trimming removed 8 bases from V and 8 bases from J; junction bases left unmatched: 10. The CDR3 has 13 residues.

The rearrangement links TRBV29-1 to TRBJ2-3; D gene ambiguous. From germline, CDR1 is SQVTM and CDR2 ANQGSEA. The V gene lost 4 bases and the J gene lost 0 bases, with 14 bases spanning the gap. The CDR3 sequence is 15 residues long. CDR3 coding DNA: TGCAGCGTTGTTAGGAGCGACCCTAGCACAGATACGCAGTATTTT. As protein: CSVVRSDPSTDTQYF.

This chain uses TRBV18 with TRBJ2-4; no reliable D call. This CDR3 has 13 residues. V dropped 1 base and J dropped 8 bases, with 9 bases sitting between them. Germline V gives CDR1 KGHSH, CDR2 LQKENI. The CDR3 DNA follows: TGTGCCAGCTCACCACGACAAGGAGACATTCAGTACTTC. It encodes CASSPRQGDIQYF. Full variable domain (outside the CDR3, taken from reference TRBV18 and TRBJ2-4): NAGVMQNPRHLVRRRGQEARLRCSPMKGHSHVYWYRQLPEEGLKFMVYLQKENIIDESGMPKERFSAEFPKEGPSILRIQQVVRGDSAAYFCASSPRQGDIQYFGAGTRLSVL.

The rearrangement joins TRBV2 to TRBJ2-3, with 14 bases identical to TRBD2. V dropped 6 bases and J dropped 1; count of bases not matched to a gene: 6. Germline V gene lookup returns CDR1 SNHLY and CDR2 FYNNEI. The CDR3 length is 17 residues. The CDR3 region has the DNA TGTGCCAGCAGGTGGACTAGCGGGGGGAAATGCACAGATACGCAGTATTTT. Its translation: CASRWTSGGKCTDTQYF.

V and J are TRBV7-9 and TRBJ1-1, with D uncertain. Germline CDR1 reads SEHNR; CDR2 reads FQNEAQ (reference sequence). V lost 2 bases and J 11 bases, leaving 9 bases between the germline ends. The CDR3 extends over 11 amino acids. The CDR3 protein is CASSLKGTAFF. CDR3 sequence (DNA): TGTGCCAGCAGCTTAAAGGGCACGGCTTTCTTT.

This rearrangement joins TRBV20-1 to TRBJ2-5; no clear D. Germline values: CDR1 DFQATT, CDR2 SNEGSKA (reference sequence). Trimming cost V 4 bases and J 11 bases, with 26 bases left between them. The CDR3 totals 15 residues. DNA for the CDR3: TGCAGTGCTACTGCGTTTCAAGGCTCCTACAATGAGCAGTACTTC. Its protein is CSATAFQGSYNEQYF.

The gene calls are TRBV5-1 and TRBJ1-2; TRBD1 is a possible D gene (5 bases). Germline V gives CDR1 SGHRS, CDR2 YFSETQ. V lost 4 bases to trimming and J lost 5 bases, with 9 bases between them. CDR3 length equals 12 residues. CDR3 loop: CASSKTVYGYTF. Here the CDR3 DNA reads TGCGCCAGCAGCAAGACAGTTTATGGCTACACCTTC.

CDR3 protein: CSATQELGYEQYF. The CDR3, as DNA: TGCAGTGCCACACAGGAATTAGGCTACGAGCAGTACTTC. The J gene is TRBJ2-7, the V gene TRBV20-1; a weak D match, TRBD1 (5 bases). Germline loops: CDR1 DFQATT, CDR2 SNEGSKA (reference sequence). Trimming cost V 6 bases and J 3 bases, with 15 bases left between them. The CDR3 runs 13 residues.

This clonotype appeared once. The V call is TRBV6-5, the J call TRBJ2-1; 16 positions agree with TRBD2. The ends lost 5 bases at V and 9 bases at J; junction bases unmatched: 7. Germline values: CDR1 MNHEY, CDR2 SVGAGI. The CDR3 has 16 residues. The CDR3: CASSIGTSGGATEQFF. In nucleotides, the CDR3 is TGTGCCAGCAGTATCGGGACTAGCGGGGGGGCCACTGAGCAGTTCTTC.

This clonotype was counted at least ten times. V is TRBV10-3 and J is TRBJ2-4; the match to TRBD2 covers 10 bases. The J segment lost 9 bases and the V segment lost 10 bases, leaving 9 bases of the junction unmatched. CDR3 length equals 13 residues. CDR1 is ENHRY, CDR2 SYGVKD, per germline. The CDR3: CATGLAVGGIQYF. The CDR3 bases are TGTGCCACTGGACTAGCGGTAGGAGGCATTCAGTACTTC.

The rearrangement uses TRBV28 and TRBJ1-5; D is ambiguous. The V and J ends lost 3 bases and 5 bases respectively, with 14 bases between them. The CDR3 spans 15 residues. Germline loops: CDR1 MDHEN, CDR2 SYDVKM. CDR3 loop: CASSFVPPGDQPQHF. DNA for the CDR3: TGTGCCAGCAGTTTCGTACCGCCTGGCGATCAGCCCCAGCATTTT.